A single sample is the source of the 28 T cell receptor beta chains below, sequenced in a study. TCRdb redid the calling of the RT-PCR reads with MiXCR, one entry per CDR3 protein. Of almost 700,000 distinct CDR3 sequences listed, approximately 14% are singletons. Specimen: memory CD4+ T cells from blood. The receptor set was obtained from a female donor in good health, serving as a healthy control.

This clonotype was picked up a small number of times. The chain combines TRBV20-1 with TRBJ1-2, with 7 bases matching TRBD1. Germline values: CDR1 DFQATT, CDR2 SNEGSKA (reference sequence). The CDR3 sequence is 15 residues long. V was clipped by 0 bases and J by 8 bases; unmatched bases: 12. The CDR3 loop reads CSARDPETGYGGYTF. CDR3 DNA: TGCAGTGCTAGAGATCCTGAGACAGGGTATGGAGGCTACACCTTC.

This clonotype was picked up one time. This may be a read error: a much more frequent sequence differs by one nucleotide. The chain carries TRBV29-1 and TRBJ2-7; 10 nucleotides match TRBD1. CDR1 is SQVTM and CDR2 is ANQGSEA in the germline V gene. V trimming: 7 bases; J trimming: 0 bases; junction bases outside the gene matches: 3. There are 13 residues in the CDR3. The CDR3 sequence: CSATGGVSYEQYF. DNA of the CDR3: TGCAGCGCGACAGGGGGCGTCTCCTACGAGCAGTACTTC.

The chain couples TRBV28 to TRBJ1-1, with a weak D call TRBD1 (5 bases). Germline V CDR1 and CDR2: MDHEN, SYDVKM. Trimming pared 5 bases from V and 1 base from J, leaving 17 bases between. This CDR3 is 16 amino acids long. CDR3 coding DNA: TGTGCCAGCAGTCAAACCGCGGGGCAGGGGAACACTGAAGCTTTCTTT. Protein sequence: CASSQTAGQGNTEAFF. The whole variable domain, filled in from reference TRBV28 and TRBJ1-1, reads DVKVTQSSRYLVKRTGEKVFLECVQDMDHENMFWYRQDPGLGLRLIYFSYDVKMKEKGDIPEGYSVSREKKERFSLILESASTNQTSMYLCASSQTAGQGNTEAFFGQGTRLTVV.

This clonotype was recorded a few times. V usage is TRBV20-1 and J usage is TRBJ2-1, with 7 bases aligning to TRBD2. This CDR3 is built from 14 residues. V dropped 6 bases and J dropped 4; count of bases not matched to a gene: 9. The germline CDR1 and CDR2 sequences are DFQATT and SNEGSKA (reference sequence). DNA of the CDR3: TGCAGTGCGGGGGGGACCGTTATTTACAATGAGCAGTTCTTC. This sequence encodes CSAGGTVIYNEQFF.

The rearrangement links TRBV20-1 to TRBJ1-1; unclear D gene. V lost 3 bases and J lost 7, with 9 bases in between. The CDR3 extends over 11 amino acids. Germline CDR1 reads DFQATT; CDR2 reads SNEGSKA (reference sequence). The CDR3 here is CSASRGIEAFF. Written as DNA, the CDR3 is TGCAGTGCTAGCCGGGGTATTGAAGCTTTCTTT.

In this sample, this clonotype turned up a few times. The gene calls are TRBV3-1 and TRBJ1-2, with a weak D call TRBD1 (6 bases). Trimming removed 4 bases from V and 4 bases from J, with 10 bases in between. The CDR3 runs 13 residues. Germline V lookup: CDR1 LGHDT, CDR2 YNNKEL (reference sequence). The CDR3 protein is CASSPGQFYGYTF. The CDR3 DNA reads as TGTGCCAGCAGCCCTGGACAGTTCTATGGCTACACCTTC.

The V and J genes are TRBV7-2 and TRBJ1-5, with D possibly TRBD1 on 5 matching bases. The CDR3 sequence is 15 residues long. V gave up 3 bases and J gave up 1 base, with 10 bases separating them. CDR1 is SGHTA, CDR2 FQGNSA, per germline. The CDR3 DNA reads TGTGCCAGCAGCTTGGCGGGACCAAGCAATCAGCCCCAGCATTTT. Translated, it gives CASSLAGPSNQPQHF.

This chain links TRBV10-3 with TRBJ1-1; D might be TRBD1 (6 bases). V lost 8 bases to trimming and J lost 0 bases, with 10 bases between them. The CDR3 consists of 13 residues. Per the germline V gene, CDR1 is ENHRY and CDR2 is SYGVKD. CDR3 DNA: TGTGCCATCGCCGGACAGTTGAACACTGAAGCTTTCTTT. Its translation is CAIAGQLNTEAFF.

This clonotype was counted only a few times. The CDR3 is CASNRGVFNYGYTF. The CDR3 DNA sequence: TGTGCCAGCAACCGGGGGGTTTTTAACTATGGCTACACCTTC. The V and J genes are TRBV12-3 or TRBV12-4 and TRBJ1-2; tentative D call: TRBD1 (5 bases). This CDR3 contains 14 residues. Trimming removed 7 bases at V and 1 base at J, with 13 bases between.

As concerns this clonotype: Its ends do not fully match the called genes, so a read error is possible. This chain connects TRBV5-5 to TRBJ1-2; D is ambiguous. This CDR3 has 16 amino acids. Germline V gives CDR1 SGHKS, CDR2 YYEKEE (reference sequence). This CDR3 reads CASSRPSGLVDYGCTF. CDR3 bases: TGTGCCAGCAGCCGACCATCAGGACTGGTTGACTATGGCTGCACCTTC. The full variable domain, completed using reference TRBV5-5 and TRBJ1-2, is DAGVTQSPTHLIKTRGQQVTLRCSPISGHKSVSWYQQVLGQGPQFIFQYYEKEERGRGNFPDRFSARQFPNYSSELNVNALLLGDSALYLCASSRPSGLVDYGCTFGSGTRLTVV.

The chain uses TRBV20-1 and TRBJ1-4; tentative D call: TRBD1 (5 bases). The V end was cut by 6 bases, the J end by 7 bases, with 15 bases between. Per germline, CDR1 DFQATT and CDR2 SNEGSKA (reference sequence). This CDR3 spans 13 amino acids. The CDR3 bases are TGCAGTGCCATGACAGTCACGTTTGAAAAACTGTTTTTT. It codes for CSAMTVTFEKLFF.

The genes are TRBV4-3 and TRBJ2-5; the D is unclear. This CDR3 contains 14 residues. Germline V gene lookup returns CDR1 LGHNA and CDR2 YSLEER. V lost 5 bases to trimming and J lost 0 bases, with 10 bases between them. The CDR3, as DNA: TGCGCCAGCAGCTCTTGGGCCTACCAAGAGACCCAGTACTTC. Translating it yields CASSSWAYQETQYF.

The chain couples TRBV5-1 to TRBJ2-1; 7 nucleotides agree with TRBD1. Germline V lookup: CDR1 SGHRS, CDR2 YFSETQ. The trim removed 5 bases at V and 4 bases at J, leaving 9 bases unmatched. The length of the CDR3 is 15 residues. The DNA of the CDR3 is TGCGCCAGCAGAAACCAAGGGGGCCCATACAATGAGCAGTTCTTC. It yields the protein CASRNQGGPYNEQFF.

This clonotype has just a few counts. The chain uses TRBV15 and TRBJ2-1, with D perhaps matching TRBD1 (6 bases). Trimming removed 5 bases at V and 1 base at J, with 12 bases between. The CDR3 runs to 15 residues. The germline V gene has CDR1 LNHNV and CDR2 YYDKDF (reference sequence). The CDR3 is CATSAETGSYNEQFF. The CDR3 DNA follows: TGTGCCACCAGCGCGGAGACAGGTTCCTACAATGAGCAGTTCTTC.

Many counts were recorded for this clonotype. The genes are TRBV6-6 and TRBJ1-5; 8 bases align to TRBD1. After removal of 10 bases from V and 5 bases from J, the junction contained 13 bases not matched to a gene. The CDR3 contains 15 residues. Germline V gives CDR1 MNHNY, CDR2 SVGAGI (reference sequence). CDR3 amino acids: CATQIPLQGDQPQHF. The CDR3 DNA sequence: TGTGCCACCCAGATACCGTTACAGGGGGATCAGCCCCAGCATTTT.

The rearrangement joins TRBV5-1 to TRBJ2-3; 9 bases line up with TRBD1. The CDR3 length is 16 residues. V was clipped by 4 bases and J by 6 bases; unmatched bases: 12. CDR1 and CDR2 (germline): SGHRS, YFSETQ. CDR3 in DNA: TGCGCCAGCAGCGGAACCGGGACAGGGTTTGCGGATACGCAGTATTTT. The encoded protein is CASSGTGTGFADTQYF.

The genes are TRBV6-5 and TRBJ2-1, with D hard to call. Trimming stripped 2 bases from V and 7 bases from J, with 21 bases between. The CDR3 covers 17 residues. CDR1 is MNHEY, CDR2 SVGAGI, per germline. The CDR3 region is CASSYKRAAHHLNEQFF. CDR3 coding DNA: TGTGCCAGCAGTTACAAAAGGGCCGCTCATCACCTGAATGAGCAGTTCTTC.

This rearrangement joins TRBV5-5 to TRBJ2-1; 10 nucleotides line up with TRBD2. The CDR3 is made up of 16 amino acids. Looked up from germline, CDR1 is SGHKS and CDR2 is YYEKEE (reference sequence). J gave up 5 bases and V 0 bases, and 5 bases lay outside the gene matches. CDR3 loop: CASSLVRTSGNNEQFF. CDR3 DNA sequence: TGTGCCAGCAGCTTGGTGCGGACTAGCGGAAACAATGAGCAGTTCTTC.

This clonotype occurred many times. V and J are TRBV20-1 and TRBJ2-5, with a tentative D call TRBD2 (6 bases). Trimming cost V 7 bases and J 5 bases, with 11 bases left between them. There are 11 residues in the CDR3. CDR1 and CDR2 (germline): DFQATT, SNEGSKA (reference sequence). This CDR3 reads CSGGVRETQYF. CDR3 sequence (DNA): TGCAGTGGGGGGGTCCGGGAGACCCAGTACTTC.

This chain connects TRBV7-9 to TRBJ1-4; D uncertain. The CDR3 length is 13 residues. The ends were cut back, 5 bases at V and 3 bases at J, with 7 bases in the middle. The V gene's germline CDR1 is SEHNR and CDR2 FQNEAQ (reference sequence). The CDR3 loop reads CASSPRANEKLFF. In nucleotides, the CDR3 is TGTGCCAGCAGCCCCCGGGCTAATGAAAAACTGTTTTTT.

In this sample, this clonotype turned up a few times. The V gene is TRBV11-2, the J gene TRBJ2-5; a possible D gene is TRBD1 (6 bases). With 1 base removed from V and 1 base from J, the gap between germline ends came to 13 bases. In germline, CDR1 is SGHAT, CDR2 FQNNGV. The CDR3 extends over 16 amino acids. CDR3 in DNA: TGTGCCAGCAGCTTAGGCCCAGGGGTGGGCCAAGAGACCCAGTACTTC. This encodes CASSLGPGVGQETQYF. Full variable domain (outside the CDR3, taken from reference TRBV11-2 and TRBJ2-5): EAGVAQSPRYKIIEKRQSVAFWCNPISGHATLYWYQQILGQGPKLLIQFQNNGVVDDSQLPKDRFSAERLKGVDSTLKIQPAKLEDSAVYLCASSLGPGVGQETQYFGPGTRLLVL.

J is TRBJ2-7 and V is TRBV29-1, with 10 bases matching TRBD2. The V segment lost 3 bases and the J segment 6 bases; nucleotides outside the gene matches: 5. The germline V gene has CDR1 SQVTM and CDR2 ANQGSEA. CDR3 size: 13 residues. The CDR3 nucleotides are TGCAGCGTTGACGGACTAGCGGATTCCGAGCAGTACTTC. It specifies CSVDGLADSEQYF.

This clonotype was picked up a small number of times. The rearrangement joins TRBV7-9 to TRBJ1-2, with TRBD1 identical over 10 bases. Per the germline V gene, CDR1 is SEHNR and CDR2 is FQNEAQ (reference sequence). This CDR3 has 17 residues. J was trimmed by 8 bases and V by 3 bases; bases with no gene match: 15. Here the CDR3 reads CASSFLEAGQGTGGYTF. The CDR3 nucleotides read TGTGCCAGCAGCTTTTTGGAAGCGGGACAGGGGACGGGCGGCTACACCTTC.

The table lists this clonotype with a few counts. The chain combines TRBV20-1 with TRBJ2-1; no reliable D call. V was clipped by 3 bases and J by 10 bases, with 13 bases between them. CDR3 length: 12 residues. Germline V gene sequence: CDR1 DFQATT, CDR2 SNEGSKA (reference sequence). The CDR3 sequence is CSASNPEVEQFF. The CDR3 DNA is TGCAGTGCTAGTAACCCCGAAGTGGAGCAGTTCTTC.

There are a few counts of this clonotype. As DNA, the CDR3 is TGCGCCAGCAGACCAGGGGGCGCGGGTAATGAAAAACTGTTTTTT. Translated, it gives CASRPGGAGNEKLFF. The chain couples TRBV5-1 to TRBJ1-4; 8 bases fit TRBD1. The CDR3 runs 15 residues. V lost 5 bases, J lost 4 bases, and 7 bases stayed unmatched. CDR1 and CDR2 (germline): SGHRS, YFSETQ.

The count of this clonotype is one. The CDR3 region has the DNA TGTGCCAGCAGCCCAGGCGGCGGGAGGGCCTCGGGGGAGCAGTTCTTC. Translation gives CASSPGGGRASGEQFF. This chain links TRBV7-9 with TRBJ2-1; 9 nucleotides align to TRBD2. From germline, CDR1 is SEHNR and CDR2 FQNEAQ (reference sequence). V lost 5 bases and J lost 10; bases outside the gene matches: 15. This CDR3 contains 16 residues.

V and J are TRBV27 and TRBJ2-7; the match to TRBD1 covers 10 bases. There are 15 residues in the CDR3. Germline CDR1 and CDR2: MNHEY and SMNVEV (reference sequence). The V segment lost 6 bases and the J segment 6 bases; nucleotides outside the gene matches: 11. CDR3 in amino acids: CASRSWDRGWSEQYF. The CDR3 nucleotides read TGTGCCAGCAGGTCGTGGGACAGGGGATGGAGCGAGCAGTACTTC.

This clonotype was counted between two and nine times. The chain carries TRBV18 and TRBJ1-5; 9 nucleotides match TRBD1. J lost 1 base, V lost 5 bases, and 3 bases had no gene match. CDR1 and CDR2 from the germline V gene are KGHSH and LQKENI. The CDR3 sequence is 15 residues long. DNA of the CDR3: TGTGCCAGCTCAACACAGGGGGCAAGCAATCAGCCCCAGCATTTT. Translation: CASSTQGASNQPQHF.